This passage covers 14 T cell receptor beta chains from one sample sequenced in a study of cytotoxic CD8 clonotypes in ibrutinib-treated CLL (dated by TCRdb to the early 2020s). This specimen's time point label, interpreted: approximately twelve months on ibrutinib. Libraries were built with the immunoSEQ multiplex PCR assay. TCRdb re-hosts the immuneACCESS table, in-frame sequences only. Its copies lack some clones; in the studies checked, an unresolved V gene accounts for under half of them, and the cause for the rest is not known. This sample has 150,000 or so clones in its table, and roughly 80% of those were observed once. The ten largest account for about 27% of the sample. The sample in question was PBMCs, obtained after 12 months of ibrutinib treatment. These receptors were obtained from a human donor with chronic lymphocytic leukemia.

The chain employs TRBV9 and TRBJ2-7, with a weak D call TRBD2 (7 bases). Germline V gene lookup returns CDR1 SGDLS and CDR2 YYNGEE. V lost 0 bases and J lost 10, with 14 bases in between. The CDR3 covers 13 residues. CDR3 bases: TGTGCCAGCAGCGTAGAAGCGGGGACATTTCAGTACTTC. Translated, it gives CASSVEAGTFQYF.

The rearrangement joins TRBV7-8 to TRBJ1-5, with D unresolved. V lost 0 bases to trimming and J lost 9 bases, with 21 bases between them. This CDR3 has 17 residues. The germline V gene has CDR1 SGHVS and CDR2 FQNEAQ. The CDR3 reads CASSLAWDREFIGPQHF. The CDR3 DNA follows: TGTGCCAGCAGCTTAGCGTGGGATAGGGAGTTTATAGGGCCCCAGCATTTT.

This clone has just a few counts. The chain is built from TRBV2 and TRBJ2-1; D uncertain. The V gene's germline CDR1 is SNHLY and CDR2 FYNNEI. This CDR3 spans 13 amino acids. The germline V and J ends were trimmed by 10 bases and 8 bases, with 18 bases remaining between them. The CDR3 loop is CATYLDPLDEQFF. The CDR3 bases are TGTGCCACATACCTGGACCCCCTCGATGAGCAGTTCTTC.

The V and J genes are TRBV18 and TRBJ1-4; weak D call: TRBD1 (6 bases). CDR3 length: 14 residues. Trimming removed 1 base at V and 4 bases at J, with 7 bases between. Germline V gene sequence: CDR1 KGHSH, CDR2 LQKENI. This CDR3 is CASSPQGDNEKLFF. The CDR3 bases are TGTGCCAGCTCACCACAGGGGGATAATGAAAAACTGTTTTTT. The whole variable domain, remainder taken from reference TRBV18 and TRBJ1-4, is NAGVMQNPRHLVRRRGQEARLRCSPMKGHSHVYWYRQLPEEGLKFMVYLQKENIIDESGMPKERFSAEFPKEGPSILRIQQVVRGDSAAYFCASSPQGDNEKLFFGSGTQLSVL.

The chain has TRBV19 and TRBJ2-4; D is uncertain. Trimming removed 6 bases at V and 5 bases at J, with 17 bases between. There are 15 residues in the CDR3. The germline V gene has CDR1 LNHDA and CDR2 SQIVND (reference sequence). This CDR3 is CASSLGSQIENIQYF. CDR3 bases: TGTGCCAGTAGCCTAGGGTCCCAAATAGAAAACATTCAGTACTTC.

This chain links TRBV10-3 with TRBJ2-1; perhaps TRBD2 as D (6 bases). Trimming took 4 bases from V and 4 from J, leaving 11 bases between them. This CDR3 is built from 14 residues. Germline V lookup: CDR1 ENHRY, CDR2 SYGVKD. The CDR3 spells CAISGTGDYNEQFF. The CDR3 coding sequence is TGTGCCATCAGTGGGACGGGGGATTACAATGAGCAGTTCTTC.

This clone was observed a single time. This chain uses TRBV7-6 with TRBJ2-1, with a tentative D call TRBD2 (5 bases). The CDR3 length is 13 residues. V was pared by 0 bases and J by 7 bases, with 7 bases between. Germline V gives CDR1 SGHVS, CDR2 FNYEAQ. In DNA form, the CDR3 reads TGTGCCAGCAGCTTAGCCCCGGGAAATGAGCAGTTCTTC. Translation gives CASSLAPGNEQFF.

The V and J genes are TRBV4-1 and TRBJ1-4, with a tentative D call TRBD1 (6 bases). Germline CDR1 MGHRA, CDR2 YSYEKL. Trimming cost V 4 bases and J 4 bases, with 13 bases left between them. The CDR3 runs 15 residues. The chain's CDR3 is CASSPTGYDNEKLFF. CDR3 bases: TGCGCCAGCAGCCCCACAGGGTACGATAATGAAAAACTGTTTTTT.

The chain employs TRBV7-8 and TRBJ1-1; possibly TRBD1 for D (5 bases). There are 16 residues in the CDR3. Germline CDR1 reads SGHVS; CDR2 reads FQNEAQ. The V end lost 5 bases, the J end lost 4 bases, and 20 bases lay between the germline ends. The CDR3 coding sequence is TGTGCCAGCAGCGCCTCCCTGGGGCAGGGAGTCACTGAAGCTTTCTTT. It translates to CASSASLGQGVTEAFF.

The chain carries TRBV5-1 and TRBJ1-1, with D tentatively TRBD1 (5 bases). V was trimmed by 4 bases and J by 0 bases, leaving 13 bases between them. Germline V gene sequence: CDR1 SGHRS, CDR2 YFSETQ. The CDR3 is made up of 15 amino acids. In DNA, the CDR3 is TGCGCCAGCAGCCAACATTCGACAGTGAACACTGAAGCTTTCTTT. Translating it yields CASSQHSTVNTEAFF.

Many counts were recorded for this clone. This sequence joins TRBV10-3 and TRBJ1-5; no reliable D call. Between the trimmed V and J ends, which lost 2 bases and 6 bases, there was a span of 5 bases. The CDR3 is 12 residues long. Germline CDR1 ENHRY, CDR2 SYGVKD. In DNA form, the CDR3 reads TGTGCCATCAGTGAGCATGGTCAGCCCCAGCATTTT. Residues: CAISEHGQPQHF.

This clone appeared once. V usage is TRBV30 and J usage is TRBJ1-2; tentatively, D is TRBD1 (6 bases). With 5 bases removed from V and 5 bases from J, the gap between germline ends came to 21 bases. This CDR3 spans 15 amino acids. The germline V gene has CDR1 GTSNPN and CDR2 SVGIG (reference sequence). The CDR3 is CAWLGTTGLIYGYTF. The CDR3 bases are TGTGCCTGGTTGGGCACCACAGGGTTGATTTATGGCTACACCTTC. The whole variable domain, remainder taken from reference TRBV30 and TRBJ1-2, is SQTIHQWPATLVQPVGSPLSLECTVEGTSNPNLYWYRQAAGRGLQLLFYSVGIGQISSEVPQNLSASRPQDRQFILSSKKLLLSDSGFYLCAWLGTTGLIYGYTFGSGTRLTVV.

The chain links TRBV21-1 to TRBJ1-2. TRBV21-1 is an annotated pseudogene. The CDR3 has 15 amino acids. In DNA, the CDR3 is TGTGCCAGCAGCATCCCTCCTTGGGATAACTATGGCTACACCTTC. Translated, it gives CASSIPPWDNYGYTF.

This clone was counted only a few times. The rearrangement joins TRBV2 to TRBJ1-4; tentatively, D is TRBD1 (5 bases). V lost 5 bases and J lost 8, with 12 bases in between. This CDR3 has 13 amino acids. Germline-derived CDR1 and CDR2 are SNHLY and FYNNEI. This chain's CDR3 is CASSRSGYEKLFF. The DNA of the CDR3 is TGTGCCAGCAGTCGGTCAGGGTACGAAAAACTGTTTTTT.